This TCR beta chain was observed in a study of T-cell reconstitution after alpha-beta-depleted transplantation in children. Library preparation (for TCRbeta) was performed with unique molecular identifiers. TCRdb reanalysed the PCR reads using MiXCR and keeps one entry per CDR3 protein. The sample consists of about 240,000 distinct CDR3 sequences, over 20% of them appearing once. This clonotype was recorded many times. The TCR was taken from a girl aged 2 to 10 with Fanconi anemia, due to receive a stem cell transplant. The source was PBMCs, collected before TCRalphabeta/CD19-depleted stem cell transplant.

For the CDR3, the DNA is TGTGCCAGCAGCTTGGTGGGGGGCCGGGCCCTCCACTTT. Translation: CASSLVGGRALHF. This rearrangement joins TRBV5-5 to TRBJ1-6; possible D gene TRBD1, 6 bases. The CDR3 runs 13 residues. Germline V lookup: CDR1 SGHKS, CDR2 YYEKEE (reference sequence). The V gene lost 0 bases and the J gene lost 14 bases, with 12 bases spanning the gap.